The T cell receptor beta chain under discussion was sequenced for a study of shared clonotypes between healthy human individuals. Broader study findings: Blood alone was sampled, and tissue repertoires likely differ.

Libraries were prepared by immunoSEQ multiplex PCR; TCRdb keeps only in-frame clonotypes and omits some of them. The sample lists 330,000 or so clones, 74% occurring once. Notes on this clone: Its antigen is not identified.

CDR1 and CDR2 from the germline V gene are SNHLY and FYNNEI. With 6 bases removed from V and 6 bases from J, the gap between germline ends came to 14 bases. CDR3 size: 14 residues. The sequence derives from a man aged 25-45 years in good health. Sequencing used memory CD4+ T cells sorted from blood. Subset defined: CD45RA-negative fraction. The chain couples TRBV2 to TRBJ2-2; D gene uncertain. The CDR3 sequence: CASRPDSGPGELFF. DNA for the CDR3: TGTGCCAGCAGACCCGATTCCGGACCCGGGGAGCTGTTTTTT.